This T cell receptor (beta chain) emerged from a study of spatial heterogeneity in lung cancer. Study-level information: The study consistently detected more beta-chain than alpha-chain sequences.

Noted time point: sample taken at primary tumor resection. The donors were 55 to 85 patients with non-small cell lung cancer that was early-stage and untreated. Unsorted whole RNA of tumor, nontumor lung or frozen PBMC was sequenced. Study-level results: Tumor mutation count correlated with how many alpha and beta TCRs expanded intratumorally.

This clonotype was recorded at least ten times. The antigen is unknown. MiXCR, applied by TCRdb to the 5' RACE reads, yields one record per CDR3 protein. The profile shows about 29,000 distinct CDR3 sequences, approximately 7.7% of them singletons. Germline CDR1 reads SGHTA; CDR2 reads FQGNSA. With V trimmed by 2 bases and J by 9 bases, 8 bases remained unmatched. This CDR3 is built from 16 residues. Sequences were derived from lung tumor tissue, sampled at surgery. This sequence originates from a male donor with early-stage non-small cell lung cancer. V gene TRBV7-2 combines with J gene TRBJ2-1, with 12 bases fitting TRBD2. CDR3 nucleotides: TGTGCCAGCAGCTTAAGTCTAGCGGGGGGGCAGAGTGAGCAGTTCTTC. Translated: CASSLSLAGGQSEQFF.